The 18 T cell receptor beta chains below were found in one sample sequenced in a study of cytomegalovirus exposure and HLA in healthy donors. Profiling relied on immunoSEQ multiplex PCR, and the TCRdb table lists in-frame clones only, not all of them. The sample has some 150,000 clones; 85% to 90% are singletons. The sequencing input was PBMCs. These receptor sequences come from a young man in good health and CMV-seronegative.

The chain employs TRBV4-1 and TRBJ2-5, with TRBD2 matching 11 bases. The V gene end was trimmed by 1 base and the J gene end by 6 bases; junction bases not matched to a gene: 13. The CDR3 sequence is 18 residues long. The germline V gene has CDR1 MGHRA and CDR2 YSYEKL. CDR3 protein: CASSQGASGGFGAQTQYF. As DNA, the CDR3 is TGCGCCAGCAGCCAAGGGGCTAGCGGGGGGTTCGGGGCGCAGACCCAGTACTTC.

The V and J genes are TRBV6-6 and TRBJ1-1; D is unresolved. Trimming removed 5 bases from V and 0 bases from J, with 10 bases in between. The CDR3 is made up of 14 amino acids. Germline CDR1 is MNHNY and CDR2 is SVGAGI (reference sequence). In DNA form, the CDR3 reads TGTGCCAGCAGTCCACGGACTGTGAACACTGAAGCTTTCTTT. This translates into CASSPRTVNTEAFF.

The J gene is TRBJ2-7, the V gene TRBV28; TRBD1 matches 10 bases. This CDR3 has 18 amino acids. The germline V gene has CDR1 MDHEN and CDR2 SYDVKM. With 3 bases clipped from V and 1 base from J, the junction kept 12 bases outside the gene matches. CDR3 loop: CASSFGQGVKLKSYEQYV. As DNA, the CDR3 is TGTGCCAGCAGTTTCGGACAGGGGGTAAAATTAAAGTCCTACGAGCAGTACGTC.

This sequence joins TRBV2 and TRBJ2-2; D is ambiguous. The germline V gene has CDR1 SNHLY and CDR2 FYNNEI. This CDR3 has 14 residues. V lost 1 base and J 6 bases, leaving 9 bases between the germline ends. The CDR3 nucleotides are TGTGCCAGCAGTGAAGAGCTAGTGGCCGGGGAGCTGTTTTTT. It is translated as CASSEELVAGELFF. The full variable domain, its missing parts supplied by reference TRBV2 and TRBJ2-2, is EPEVTQTPSHQVTQMGQEVILRCVPISNHLYFYWYRQILGQKVEFLVSFYNNEISEKSEIFDDQFSVERPDGSNFTLKIRSTKLEDSAMYFCASSEELVAGELFFGEGSRLTVL.

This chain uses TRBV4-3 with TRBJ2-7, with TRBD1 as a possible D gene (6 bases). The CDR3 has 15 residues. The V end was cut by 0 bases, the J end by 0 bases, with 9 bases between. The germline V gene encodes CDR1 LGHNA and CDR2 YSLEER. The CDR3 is CASSQDADSSYEQYF. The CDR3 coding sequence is TGCGCCAGCAGCCAAGATGCGGACAGCTCCTACGAGCAGTACTTC.

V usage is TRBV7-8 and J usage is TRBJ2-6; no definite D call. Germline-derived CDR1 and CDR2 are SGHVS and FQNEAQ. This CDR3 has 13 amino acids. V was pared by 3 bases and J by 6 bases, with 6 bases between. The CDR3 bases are TGTGCCAGCAGCTTGGCCCCGGCCAACGTCCTGACTTTC. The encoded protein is CASSLAPANVLTF.

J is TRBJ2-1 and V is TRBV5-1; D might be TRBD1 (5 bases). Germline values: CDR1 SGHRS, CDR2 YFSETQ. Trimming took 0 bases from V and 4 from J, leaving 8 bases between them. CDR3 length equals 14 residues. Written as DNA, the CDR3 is TGCGCCAGCAGCTTGGCTGACAGTTACAATGAGCAGTTCTTC. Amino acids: CASSLADSYNEQFF.

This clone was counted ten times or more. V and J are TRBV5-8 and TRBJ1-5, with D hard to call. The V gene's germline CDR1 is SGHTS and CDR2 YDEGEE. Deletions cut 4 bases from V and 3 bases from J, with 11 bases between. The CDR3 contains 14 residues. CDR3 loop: CASSPRGSNQPQHF. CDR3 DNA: TGTGCCAGCAGCCCCCGGGGATCCAATCAGCCCCAGCATTTT. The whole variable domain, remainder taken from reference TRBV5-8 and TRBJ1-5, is EAGVTQSPTHLIKTRGQQATLRCSPISGHTSVYWYQQALGLGLQFLLWYDEGEERNRGNFPPRFSGRQFPNYSSELNVNALELEDSALYLCASSPRGSNQPQHFGDGTRLSIL.

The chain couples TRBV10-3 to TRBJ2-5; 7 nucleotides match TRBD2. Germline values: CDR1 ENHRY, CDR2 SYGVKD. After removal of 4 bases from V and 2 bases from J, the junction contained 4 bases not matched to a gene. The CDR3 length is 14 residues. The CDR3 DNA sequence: TGTGCCATCAGTGGGGGGGACTATCAAGAGACCCAGTACTTC. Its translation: CAISGGDYQETQYF.

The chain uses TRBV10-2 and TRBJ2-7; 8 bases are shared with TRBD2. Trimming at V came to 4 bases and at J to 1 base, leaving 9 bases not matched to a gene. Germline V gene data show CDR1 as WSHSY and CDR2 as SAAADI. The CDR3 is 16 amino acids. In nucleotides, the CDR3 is TGCGCCAGCAGTGGTCAGGGGCGGGAGGCTTCCTACGAGCAGTACTTC. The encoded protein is CASSGQGREASYEQYF.

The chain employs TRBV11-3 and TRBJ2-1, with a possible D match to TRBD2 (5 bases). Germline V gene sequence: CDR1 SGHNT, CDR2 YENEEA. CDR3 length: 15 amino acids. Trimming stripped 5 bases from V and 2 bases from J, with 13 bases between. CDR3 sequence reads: CASSPGVATYNEQFF. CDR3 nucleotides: TGTGCCAGCAGCCCCGGGGTAGCTACCTACAATGAGCAGTTCTTC.

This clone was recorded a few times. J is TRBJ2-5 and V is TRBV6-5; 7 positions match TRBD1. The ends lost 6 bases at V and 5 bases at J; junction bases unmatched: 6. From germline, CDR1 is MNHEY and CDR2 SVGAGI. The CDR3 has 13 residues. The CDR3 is CASRTGWVETQYF. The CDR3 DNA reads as TGTGCCAGCAGGACAGGGTGGGTCGAGACCCAGTACTTC.

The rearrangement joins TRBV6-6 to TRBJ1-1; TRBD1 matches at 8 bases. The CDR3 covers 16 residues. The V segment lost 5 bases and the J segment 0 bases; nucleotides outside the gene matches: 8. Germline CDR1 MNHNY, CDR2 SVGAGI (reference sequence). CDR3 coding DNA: TGTGCCAGCAGTCGCCAGACAGGGGTCATGAACACTGAAGCTTTCTTT. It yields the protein CASSRQTGVMNTEAFF.

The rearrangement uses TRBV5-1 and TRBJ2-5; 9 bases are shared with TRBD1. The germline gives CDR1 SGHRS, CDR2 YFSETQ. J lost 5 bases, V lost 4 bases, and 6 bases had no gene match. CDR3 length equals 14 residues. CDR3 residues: CASSGGTGYETQYF. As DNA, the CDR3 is TGCGCCAGCAGCGGGGGGACAGGGTACGAGACCCAGTACTTC.

For the CDR3, the DNA is TGTGCCAGCAGCTTGGGCAGGGGGTTTATTGGAAACACCATATATTTT. Translated, it gives CASSLGRGFIGNTIYF. V gene TRBV11-2 combines with J gene TRBJ1-3; TRBD1 agrees at 7 bases. This CDR3 comprises 16 residues. Germline V gives CDR1 SGHAT, CDR2 FQNNGV. V shed 3 bases and J 3 bases; nucleotides not matched to a gene: 8.

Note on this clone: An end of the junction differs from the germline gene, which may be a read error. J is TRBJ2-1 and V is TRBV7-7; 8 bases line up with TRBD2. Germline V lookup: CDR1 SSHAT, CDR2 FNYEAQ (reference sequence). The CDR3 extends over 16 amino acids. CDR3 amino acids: CASSLVFSGNFNEQFF. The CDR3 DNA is TGTGCTAGCAGCTTAGTATTTAGCGGGAATTTCAATGAGCAGTTCTTC. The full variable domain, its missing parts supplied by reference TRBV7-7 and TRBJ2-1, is GAGVSQSPRYKVTKRGQDVTLRCDPISSHATLYWYQQALGQGPEFLTYFNYEAQPDKSGLPSDRFSAERPEGSISTLTIQRTEQRDSAMYRCASSLVFSGNFNEQFFGPGTRLTVL.

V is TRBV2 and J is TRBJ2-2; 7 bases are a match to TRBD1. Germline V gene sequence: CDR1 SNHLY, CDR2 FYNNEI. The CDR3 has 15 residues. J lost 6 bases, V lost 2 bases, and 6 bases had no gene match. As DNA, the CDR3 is TGTGCCAGCAGTGAACAGCGCAGGGGGTCCGGGGAGCTGTTTTTT. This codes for CASSEQRRGSGELFF.

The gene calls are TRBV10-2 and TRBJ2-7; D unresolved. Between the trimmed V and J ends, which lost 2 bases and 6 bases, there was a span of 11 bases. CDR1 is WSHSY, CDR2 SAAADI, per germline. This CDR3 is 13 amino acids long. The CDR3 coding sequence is TGCGCCAGCAGTGAGCAACGAGGATCCGAGCAGTACTTC. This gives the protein CASSEQRGSEQYF.